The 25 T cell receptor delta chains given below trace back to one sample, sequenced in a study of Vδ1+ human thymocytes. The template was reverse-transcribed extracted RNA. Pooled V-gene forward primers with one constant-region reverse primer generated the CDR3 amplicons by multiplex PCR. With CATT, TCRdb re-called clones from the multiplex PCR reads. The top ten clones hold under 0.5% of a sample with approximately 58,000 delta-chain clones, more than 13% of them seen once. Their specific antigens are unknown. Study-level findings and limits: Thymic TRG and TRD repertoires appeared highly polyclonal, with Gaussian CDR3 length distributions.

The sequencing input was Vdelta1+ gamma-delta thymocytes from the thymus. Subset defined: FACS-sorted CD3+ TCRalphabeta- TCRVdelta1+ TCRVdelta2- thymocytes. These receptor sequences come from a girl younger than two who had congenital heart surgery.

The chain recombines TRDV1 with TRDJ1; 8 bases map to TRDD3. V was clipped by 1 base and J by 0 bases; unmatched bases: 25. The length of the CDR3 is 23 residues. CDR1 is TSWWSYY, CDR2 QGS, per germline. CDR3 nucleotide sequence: TGTGCTCTTGGGGAACCCGCCGTCTTCAGCGGGGATACTAATCACTACGACACCGATAAACTCATCTTT. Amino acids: CALGEPAVFSGDTNHYDTDKLIF.

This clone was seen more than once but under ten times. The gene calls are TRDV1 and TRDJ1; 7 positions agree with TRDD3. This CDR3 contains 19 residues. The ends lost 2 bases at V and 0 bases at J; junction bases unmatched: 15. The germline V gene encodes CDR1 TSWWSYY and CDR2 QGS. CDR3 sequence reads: CALGEEDRARWGYTDKLIF. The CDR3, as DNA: TGTGCTCTTGGGGAAGAAGACCGAGCCCGCTGGGGGTACACCGATAAACTCATCTTT.

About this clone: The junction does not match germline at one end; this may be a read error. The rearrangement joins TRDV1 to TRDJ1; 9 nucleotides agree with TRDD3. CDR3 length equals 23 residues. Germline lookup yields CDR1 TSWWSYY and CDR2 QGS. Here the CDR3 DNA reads TGTGCTCTTGGGGAACTCCCTACCCTCCGGGCGATTACTGGGGGACCGTACACCGATAAGCTCATCTTT. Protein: CALGELPTLRAITGGPYTDKLIF.

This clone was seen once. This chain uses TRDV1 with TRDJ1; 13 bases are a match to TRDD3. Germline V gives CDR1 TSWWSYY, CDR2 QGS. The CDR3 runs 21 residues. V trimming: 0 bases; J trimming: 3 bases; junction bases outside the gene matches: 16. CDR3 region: CALGELLVIVLGDTRADKLIF. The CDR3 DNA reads TGTGCTCTTGGGGAACTCCTAGTCATCGTACTGGGGGATACGCGAGCCGATAAACTCATCTTT.

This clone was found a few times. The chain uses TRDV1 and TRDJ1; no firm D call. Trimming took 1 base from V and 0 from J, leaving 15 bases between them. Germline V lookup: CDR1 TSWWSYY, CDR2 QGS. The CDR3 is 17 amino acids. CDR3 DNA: TGTGCTCTTGGGGAACCGACCCCTTTCCCGTACACCGATAAACTCATCTTT. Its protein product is CALGEPTPFPYTDKLIF.

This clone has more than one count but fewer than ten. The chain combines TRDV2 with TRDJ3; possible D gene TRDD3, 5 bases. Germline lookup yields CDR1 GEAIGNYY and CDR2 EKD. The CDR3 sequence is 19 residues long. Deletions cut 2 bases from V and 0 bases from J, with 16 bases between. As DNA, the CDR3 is TGTGCCTGTGACATGCTCGATACCCAAAGCTCCTGGGACACCCGACAGATGTTTTTC. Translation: CACDMLDTQSSWDTRQMFF.

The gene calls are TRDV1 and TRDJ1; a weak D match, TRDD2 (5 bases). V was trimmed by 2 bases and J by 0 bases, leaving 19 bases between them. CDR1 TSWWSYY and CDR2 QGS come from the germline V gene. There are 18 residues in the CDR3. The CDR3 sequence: CALGEYVANFPYTDKLIF. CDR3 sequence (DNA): TGTGCTCTTGGGGAATATGTCGCTAACTTCCCGTACACCGATAAACTCATCTTT.

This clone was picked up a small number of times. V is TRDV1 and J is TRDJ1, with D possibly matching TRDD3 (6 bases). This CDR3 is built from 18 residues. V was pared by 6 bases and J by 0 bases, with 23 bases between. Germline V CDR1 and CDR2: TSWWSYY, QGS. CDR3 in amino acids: CALGEGEDPQMYTDKLIF. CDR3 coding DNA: TGTGCTCTTGGCGAGGGGGAGGATCCTCAGATGTACACCGATAAACTCATCTTT.

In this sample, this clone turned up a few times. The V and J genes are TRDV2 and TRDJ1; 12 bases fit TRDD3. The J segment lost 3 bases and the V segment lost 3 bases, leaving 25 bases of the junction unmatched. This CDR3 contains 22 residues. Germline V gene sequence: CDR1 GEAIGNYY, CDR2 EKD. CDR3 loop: CACDLSNLSVNLGDTGADKLIF. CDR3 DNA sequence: TGTGCCTGTGACCTCTCCAACCTATCCGTGAACCTGGGGGATACGGGGGCCGATAAACTCATCTTT.

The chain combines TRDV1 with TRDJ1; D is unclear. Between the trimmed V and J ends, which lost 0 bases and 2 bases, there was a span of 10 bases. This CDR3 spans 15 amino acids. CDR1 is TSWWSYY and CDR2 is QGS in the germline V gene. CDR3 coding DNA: TGTGCTCTTGGGGAACTAAACGTACCTACCGATAAACTCATCTTT. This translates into CALGELNVPTDKLIF.

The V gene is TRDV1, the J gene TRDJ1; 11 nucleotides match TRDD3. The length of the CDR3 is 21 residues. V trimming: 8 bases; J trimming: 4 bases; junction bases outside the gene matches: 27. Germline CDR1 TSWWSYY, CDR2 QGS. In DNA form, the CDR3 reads TGTGCTCTTTGCCTCGTAGCTCCTACCGACTGGGGGATATTTCGGGGCGATAAACTCATCTTT. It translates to CALCLVAPTDWGIFRGDKLIF.

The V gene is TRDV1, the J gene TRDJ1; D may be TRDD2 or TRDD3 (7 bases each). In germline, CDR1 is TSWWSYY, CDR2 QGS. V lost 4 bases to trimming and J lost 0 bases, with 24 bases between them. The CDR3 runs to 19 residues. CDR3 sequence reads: CALGVRFSFLGGNTDKLIF. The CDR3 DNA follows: TGTGCTCTTGGGGTAAGGTTTTCCTTCCTTGGGGGAAACACCGATAAACTCATCTTT.

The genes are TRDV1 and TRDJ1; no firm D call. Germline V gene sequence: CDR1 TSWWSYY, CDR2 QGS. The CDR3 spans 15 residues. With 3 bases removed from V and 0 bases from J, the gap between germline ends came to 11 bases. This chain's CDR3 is CALGDPLTYTDKLIF. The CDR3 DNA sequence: TGTGCTCTTGGGGACCCCTTAACGTACACCGATAAACTCATCTTT.

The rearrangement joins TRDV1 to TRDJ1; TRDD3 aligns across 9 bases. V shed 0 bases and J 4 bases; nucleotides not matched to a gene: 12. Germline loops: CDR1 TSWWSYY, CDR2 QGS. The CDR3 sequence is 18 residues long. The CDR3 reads CALGELLTGWGMIDKLIF. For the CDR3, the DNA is TGTGCTCTTGGGGAACTTCTCACAGGCTGGGGGATGATCGATAAACTCATCTTT.

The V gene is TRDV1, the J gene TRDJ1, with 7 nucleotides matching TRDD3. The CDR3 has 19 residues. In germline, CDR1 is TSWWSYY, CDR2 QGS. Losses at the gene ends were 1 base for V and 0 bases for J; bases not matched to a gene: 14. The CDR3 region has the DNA TGTGCTCTTGGGGAACCCAGGGGTACTGGGGATAACTACACCGATAAACTCATCTTT. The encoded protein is CALGEPRGTGDNYTDKLIF.

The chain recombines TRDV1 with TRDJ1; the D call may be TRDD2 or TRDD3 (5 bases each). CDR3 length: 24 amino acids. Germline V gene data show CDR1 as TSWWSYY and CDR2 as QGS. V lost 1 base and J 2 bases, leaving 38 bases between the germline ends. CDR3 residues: CALGEPKREPYGVLERGNTDKLIF. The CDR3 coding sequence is TGTGCTCTTGGGGAACCGAAGAGAGAACCCTACGGGGTACTGGAGCGTGGTAATACCGATAAACTCATCTTT.

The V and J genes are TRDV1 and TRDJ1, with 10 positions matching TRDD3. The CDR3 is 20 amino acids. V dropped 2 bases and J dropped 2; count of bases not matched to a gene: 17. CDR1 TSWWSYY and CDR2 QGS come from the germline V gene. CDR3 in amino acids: CALGEISFLRVLGDTDKLIF. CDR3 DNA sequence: TGTGCTCTTGGGGAAATCTCCTTCCTTAGAGTACTGGGGGATACCGATAAACTCATCTTT.

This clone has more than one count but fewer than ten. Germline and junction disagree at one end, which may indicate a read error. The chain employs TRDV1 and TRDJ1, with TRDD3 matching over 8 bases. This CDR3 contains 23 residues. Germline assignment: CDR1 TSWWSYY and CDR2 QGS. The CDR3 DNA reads TGTGCTCTTGGGGAATCAAGAACTTCCCATCCGGGGGGGATAAGGTCCCCGGCCGATAAGCTCATCTTT. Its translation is CALGESRTSHPGGIRSPADKLIF.

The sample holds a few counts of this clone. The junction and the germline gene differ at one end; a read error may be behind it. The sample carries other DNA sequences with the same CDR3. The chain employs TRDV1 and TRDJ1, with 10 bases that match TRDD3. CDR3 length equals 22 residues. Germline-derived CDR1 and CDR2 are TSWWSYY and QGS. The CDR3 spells CALGAGLQLGDCSSSYTDKLIF. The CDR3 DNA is TGTGCCCTTGGGGCAGGCCTCCAACTGGGGGATTGTTCATCCTCCTACACCGATAAACTCATCTTT.

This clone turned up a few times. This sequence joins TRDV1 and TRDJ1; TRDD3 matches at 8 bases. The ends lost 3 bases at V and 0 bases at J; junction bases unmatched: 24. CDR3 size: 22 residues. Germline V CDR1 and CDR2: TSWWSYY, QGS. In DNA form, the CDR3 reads TGTGCTCTTGGGGATGGGGCGGCTCGACTACGGGGATACAGGGAGTACACCGATAAACTCATCTTT. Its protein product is CALGDGAARLRGYREYTDKLIF.

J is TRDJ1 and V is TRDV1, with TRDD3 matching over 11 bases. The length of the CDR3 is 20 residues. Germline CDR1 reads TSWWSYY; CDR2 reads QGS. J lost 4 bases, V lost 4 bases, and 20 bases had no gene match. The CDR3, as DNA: TGTGCTCTTGGGGCCCTTCCTACGTTAATGGGGGATACGTTCGGCGATAAACTCATCTTT. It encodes CALGALPTLMGDTFGDKLIF.

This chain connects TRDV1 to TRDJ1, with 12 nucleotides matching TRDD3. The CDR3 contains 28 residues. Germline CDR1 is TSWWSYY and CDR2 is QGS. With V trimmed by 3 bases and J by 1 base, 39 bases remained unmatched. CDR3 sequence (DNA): TGTGCTCTTGGGGATCACCCGCATATCCGCCTTCCTACGTTTTGTACTGGGGGATACATGGATACCACCGATAAACTCATCTTT. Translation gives CALGDHPHIRLPTFCTGGYMDTTDKLIF.

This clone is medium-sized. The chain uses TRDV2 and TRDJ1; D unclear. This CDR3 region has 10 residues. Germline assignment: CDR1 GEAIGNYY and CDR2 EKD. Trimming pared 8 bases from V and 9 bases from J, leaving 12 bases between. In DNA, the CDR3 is TGTGCCTCCCAAGGGGTACAACTCATCTTT. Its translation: CASQGVQLIF.

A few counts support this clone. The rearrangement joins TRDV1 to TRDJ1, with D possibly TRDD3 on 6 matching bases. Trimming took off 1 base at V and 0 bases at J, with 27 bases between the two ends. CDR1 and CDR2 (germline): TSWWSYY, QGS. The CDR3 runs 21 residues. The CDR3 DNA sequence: TGTGCTCTTGGGGAACGTTGGGGTACTTGGGGGCCACGGGCCTACACCGATAAACTCATCTTT. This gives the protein CALGERWGTWGPRAYTDKLIF.

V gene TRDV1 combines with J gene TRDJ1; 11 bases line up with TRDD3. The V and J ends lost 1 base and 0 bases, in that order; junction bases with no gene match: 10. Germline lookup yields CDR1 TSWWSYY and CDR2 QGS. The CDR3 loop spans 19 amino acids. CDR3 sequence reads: CALGEPPLGDTGYTDKLIF. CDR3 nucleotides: TGTGCTCTTGGGGAACCACCCCTGGGGGATACCGGCTACACCGATAAACTCATCTTT.